A selection of T cell receptor beta chains follows, all from one sample in a study of blood T cell repertoires in COVID-19. Sequenced by immunoSEQ multiplex PCR; TCRdb stores in-frame clones only, minus some. The data contain a few hundred thousand clones, roughly 83% of them singletons. The sample comprised peripheral blood. Every receptor here comes from a man between 60 and 70 years old who had recovered from COVID-19. Both conserved end residues are part of each CDR3. The D gene is left open where the match is weak. Rows may omit the clone size; those that give it use once, few, many or a size class.

D gene	J gene	clone size	V gene	CDR3 protein	CDR3 DNA
TRBD1	TRBJ1-4	.	TRBV5-1	CASSEQGGGEKLFF	TGCGCCAGCAGTGAACAGGGGGGTGGTGAAAAACTGTTTTTT
.	TRBJ2-3	.	TRBV14	CASSQDMRTDTQYF	TGTGCCAGCAGCCAAGATATGAGGACAGATACGCAGTATTTT
TRBD1	TRBJ2-3	once	TRBV6-5	CASTLDRASGTQYF	TGTGCCAGCACCCTGGACAGGGCGTCGGGTACGCAGTATTTT
TRBD2	TRBJ2-3	.	TRBV7-9	CASSLGGLAGDTQYF	TGTGCCAGCAGCTTAGGAGGGCTAGCGGGAGATACGCAGTATTTT
.	TRBJ2-5	.	TRBV19	CASSIGWRNQETQYF	TGTGCCAGTAGTATAGGCTGGCGGAACCAAGAGACCCAGTACTTC
TRBD1	TRBJ2-3	.	TRBV7-9	CASRPNRGLRRDTQYF	TGTGCCAGCAGGCCAAACAGGGGGCTGAGGAGGGATACGCAGTATTTT
TRBD1	TRBJ2-7	.	TRBV30	CAWAGGYEQYF	TGTGCCTGGGCAGGGGGCTACGAGCAGTACTTC
TRBD1	TRBJ1-4	once	TRBV7-9	CASSPQGLPTNEKLFF	TGTGCCAGCAGCCCACAGGGGCTACCAACTAATGAAAAACTGTTTTTT
.	TRBJ1-2	.	TRBV3-1/TRBV3-2	CASSQDVAGDNYGYTF	TGTGCCAGCAGCCAAGATGTAGCAGGGGACAACTATGGCTACACCTTC
.	TRBJ1-4	.	TRBV15	CATRGAGEKLFF	TGTGCCACCCGCGGGGCTGGGGAAAAACTGTTTTTT
.	TRBJ1-1	.	TRBV6-2/TRBV6-3	CASSPQGDNTEAFF	TGTGCCAGCAGCCCACAGGGAGATAACACTGAAGCTTTCTTT
.	TRBJ2-5	.	TRBV3-1/TRBV3-2	CASSQDPTRQETQYF	TGTGCCAGCAGCCAAGATCCCACGCGCCAAGAGACCCAGTACTTC
.	TRBJ1-4	.	TRBV1	CTSSQRRGWVELGKLFF	TGCACCAGCAGCCAGCGCAGGGGGTGGGTCGAGCTGGGGAAACTGTTTTTT
.	TRBJ2-7	.	TRBV6-2/TRBV6-3	CASSYPGQSAEQYF	TGTGCCAGCAGTTACCCCGGACAGTCAGCAGAGCAGTACTTC
.	TRBJ2-7	.	TRBV7-2	CASSQGKVGEQYF	TGTGCCAGCAGTCAGGGGAAAGTCGGCGAGCAGTACTTC
.	TRBJ2-2	.	TRBV3-1/TRBV3-2	CASSPRGTGELFF	TGTGCCAGCAGCCCCCGGGGCACCGGGGAGCTGTTTTTT
TRBD1	TRBJ1-4	.	TRBV6-6	CASSTGQGATNEKLFF	TGTGCCAGCAGCACAGGACAGGGAGCAACTAATGAAAAACTGTTTTTT
TRBD1	TRBJ1-6	.	TRBV11-2	CASSLDHGQGARNSPLHF	TGTGCCAGCAGCTTAGATCACGGTCAGGGGGCGCGCAATTCACCCCTCCACTTT
.	TRBJ2-3	.	TRBV27	CASSPQPSSDTQYF	TGTGCCAGCAGTCCACAGCCGTCATCAGATACGCAGTATTTT
TRBD2	TRBJ2-3	.	TRBV28	CASSGTGLAGIYTDTQYF	TGTGCCAGCAGTGGAACGGGACTAGCGGGAATCTACACAGATACGCAGTATTTT
.	TRBJ1-5	few	TRBV19	CASSIKGNQPQHF	TGTGCCAGTAGTATTAAGGGGAATCAGCCCCAGCATTTT
TRBD1	TRBJ1-4	.	TRBV28	CASSLSVRGVEKLFF	TGTGCCAGCAGTTTATCGGTCAGGGGGGTTGAAAAACTGTTTTTT
TRBD2	TRBJ2-5	.	TRBV5-4	CASSEGLPYQETQYF	TGTGCCAGCAGCGAGGGACTACCGTACCAAGAGACCCAGTACTTC
TRBD1	TRBJ2-5	.	TRBV10-3	CAAGGAVDPETQYF	TGTGCCGCAGGGGGCGCGGTTGATCCAGAGACCCAGTACTTC
TRBD1	TRBJ1-4	.	TRBV5-4	CASSLKDRAVEKLFF	TGTGCCAGCAGCCTTAAGGACAGGGCGGTTGAAAAACTGTTTTTT
TRBD2	TRBJ2-5	.	TRBV27	CASSSRRTSGREETQYF	TGTGCCAGCAGTTCAAGGCGGACTAGCGGGAGGGAAGAGACCCAGTACTTC
TRBD1	TRBJ1-5	.	TRBV6-2/TRBV6-3	CASSYRGPGQAWTHNQPQHF	TGTGCCAGCAGTTACAGGGGACCGGGACAGGCGTGGACACACAATCAGCCCCAGCATTTT
.	TRBJ1-5	.	TRBV18	CASSQSPGVQPQHF	TGTGCCAGCTCACAGTCTCCGGGGGTGCAGCCCCAGCATTTT
TRBD1	TRBJ1-1	.	TRBV14	CASSNYRGTEAFF	TGTGCCAGCAGTAATTACAGGGGCACTGAAGCTTTCTTT
TRBD1	TRBJ2-7	.	TRBV6-4	CASSVGRGYEQYF	TGTGCCAGCAGTGTAGGCAGGGGGTACGAGCAGTACTTC
TRBD1	TRBJ1-4	.	TRBV5-1	CASSSLQGAGEKLFF	TGCGCCAGCAGCTCCTTACAGGGGGCCGGCGAAAAACTGTTTTTT
TRBD1	TRBJ2-1	.	TRBV10-1	CASSDGTGYGEQFF	TGCGCCAGCAGTGACGGGACAGGTTATGGTGAGCAGTTCTTC
TRBD2	TRBJ2-7	.	TRBV30	CAWRGRGATYEQYF	TGTGCCTGGAGAGGGCGGGGGGCCACCTACGAGCAGTACTTC
.	TRBJ1-3	.	TRBV5-4	CASSLGHTISGNTIYF	TGTGCCAGCAGCTTGGGACATACAATCTCTGGAAACACCATATATTTT
TRBD2	TRBJ2-5	.	TRBV15	CATSRASGGRETQYF	TGTGCCACCAGCAGAGCTAGCGGGGGGAGGGAGACCCAGTACTTC
.	TRBJ1-3	once	TRBV6-5	CASSNLGLNGNTIYF	TGTGCCAGCAGTAACCTGGGGCTGAACGGAAACACCATATATTTT
TRBD1	TRBJ1-4	.	TRBV3-1/TRBV3-2	CASRAWTGNEKLFF	TGTGCCAGCAGGGCCTGGACAGGGAATGAAAAACTGTTTTTT
TRBD1	TRBJ2-5	once	TRBV20-1	CSASSDRDETQYF	TGCAGTGCTAGTTCGGACAGGGATGAGACCCAGTACTTC
.	TRBJ2-3	.	TRBV4-2	CASSPSTSSADTQYF	TGTGCCAGCAGCCCCTCTACTAGTTCCGCAGATACGCAGTATTTT
.	TRBJ1-2	.	TRBV18	CASSPGSGDYGYTF	TGTGCCAGCTCACCTGGGTCAGGGGACTATGGCTACACCTTC
.	TRBJ2-5	.	TRBV5-1	CASSSQGSQETQYF	TGCGCCAGCAGCTCACAGGGATCCCAAGAGACCCAGTACTTC
.	TRBJ2-3	once	TRBV5-1	CASSLWASGTDTQYF	TGCGCCAGCAGCTTGTGGGCTAGCGGCACAGATACGCAGTATTTT
TRBD1	TRBJ2-7	.	TRBV18	CASHRRQGDYEQYF	TGTGCCAGCCACAGGAGACAGGGTGACTACGAGCAGTACTTC
.	TRBJ1-1	.	TRBV12-5	CASGWREIDSEAFF	TGTGCTAGTGGTTGGCGGGAGATAGACTCTGAAGCTTTCTTT